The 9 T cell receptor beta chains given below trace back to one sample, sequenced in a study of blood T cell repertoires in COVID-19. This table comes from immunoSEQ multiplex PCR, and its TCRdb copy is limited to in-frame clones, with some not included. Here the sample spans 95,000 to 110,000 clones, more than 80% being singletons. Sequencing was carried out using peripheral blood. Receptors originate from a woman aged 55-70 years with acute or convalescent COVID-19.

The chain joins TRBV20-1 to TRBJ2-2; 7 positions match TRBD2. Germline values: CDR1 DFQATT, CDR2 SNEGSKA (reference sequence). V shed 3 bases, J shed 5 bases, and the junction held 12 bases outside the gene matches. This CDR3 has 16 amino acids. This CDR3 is CSASRWEGVGTGELFF. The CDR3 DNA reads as TGCAGTGCTAGTCGGTGGGAGGGAGTGGGGACCGGGGAGCTGTTTTTT.

The CDR3 here is CASSFGGTQETQYF. For the CDR3, the DNA is TGTGCCAGCAGTTTCGGGGGAACACAAGAGACCCAGTACTTC. The genes are TRBV28 and TRBJ2-5; TRBD2 is a possible D gene (6 bases). The CDR3 totals 14 residues. Germline lookup yields CDR1 MDHEN and CDR2 SYDVKM. V lost 3 bases, J lost 2 bases, and 10 bases lay in between.

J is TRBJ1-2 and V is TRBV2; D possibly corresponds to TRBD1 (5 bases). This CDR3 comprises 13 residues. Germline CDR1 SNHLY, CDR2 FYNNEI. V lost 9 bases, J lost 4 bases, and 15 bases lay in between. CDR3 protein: CASRDGGLYGYTF. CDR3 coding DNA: TGTGCCAGTAGGGACGGGGGACTCTATGGCTACACCTTC.

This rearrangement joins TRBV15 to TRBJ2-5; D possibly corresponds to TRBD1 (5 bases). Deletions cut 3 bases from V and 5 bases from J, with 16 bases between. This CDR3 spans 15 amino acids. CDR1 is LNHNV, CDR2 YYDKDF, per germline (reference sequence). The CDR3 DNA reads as TGTGCCACCAGCAGTGTCGACAGAGCTATGGAGACCCAGTACTTC. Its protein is CATSSVDRAMETQYF.

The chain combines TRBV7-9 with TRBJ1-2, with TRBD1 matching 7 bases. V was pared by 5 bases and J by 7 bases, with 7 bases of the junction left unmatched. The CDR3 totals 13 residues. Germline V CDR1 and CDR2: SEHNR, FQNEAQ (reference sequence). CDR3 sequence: CASSLDRDGGYTF. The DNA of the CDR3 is TGTGCCAGCAGCCTAGACAGGGATGGTGGCTACACCTTC.

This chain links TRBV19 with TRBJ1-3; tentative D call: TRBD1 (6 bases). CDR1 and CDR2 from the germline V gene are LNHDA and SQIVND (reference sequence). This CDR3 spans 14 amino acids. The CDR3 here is CGTQGSGAGNTIYF. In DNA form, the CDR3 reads TGTGGCACACAGGGATCCGGCGCTGGAAACACCATATATTTT.

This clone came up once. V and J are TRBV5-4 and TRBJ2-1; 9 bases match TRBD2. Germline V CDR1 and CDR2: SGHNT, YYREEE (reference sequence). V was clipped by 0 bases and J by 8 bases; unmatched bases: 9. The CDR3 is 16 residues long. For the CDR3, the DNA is TGTGCCAGCAGCTTGGGCGGGAGGGCCTCCGGGGATGAGCAGTTCTTC. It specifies CASSLGGRASGDEQFF.

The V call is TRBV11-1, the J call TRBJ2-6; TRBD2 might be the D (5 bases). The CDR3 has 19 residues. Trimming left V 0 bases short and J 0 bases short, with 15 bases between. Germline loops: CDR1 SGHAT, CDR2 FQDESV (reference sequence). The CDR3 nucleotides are TGTGCCAGCAGCTTAGCTTGGGGAGACGAAAGCTCTGGGGCCAACGTCCTGACTTTC. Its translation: CASSLAWGDESSGANVLTF.

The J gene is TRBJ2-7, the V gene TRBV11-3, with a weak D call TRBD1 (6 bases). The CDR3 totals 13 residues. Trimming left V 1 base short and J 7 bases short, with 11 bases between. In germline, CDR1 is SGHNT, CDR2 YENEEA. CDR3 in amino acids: CASSLAARGEQYV. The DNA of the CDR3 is TGTGCCAGCAGCTTAGCAGCGAGGGGGGAGCAGTACGTC.